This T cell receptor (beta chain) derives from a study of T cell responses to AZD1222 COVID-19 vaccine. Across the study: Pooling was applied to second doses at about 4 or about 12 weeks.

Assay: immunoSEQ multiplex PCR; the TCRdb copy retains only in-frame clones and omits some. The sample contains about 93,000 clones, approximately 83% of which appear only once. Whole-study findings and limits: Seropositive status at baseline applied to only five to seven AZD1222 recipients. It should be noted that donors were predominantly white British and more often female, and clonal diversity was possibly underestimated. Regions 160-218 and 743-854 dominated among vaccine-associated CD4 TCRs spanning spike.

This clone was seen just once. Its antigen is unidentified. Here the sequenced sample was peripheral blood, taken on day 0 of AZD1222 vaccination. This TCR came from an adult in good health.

The DNA for the CDR3 is TGTGCCAGCAGTGAAGAGGGGACGTACGGCTACACCTTC. Translated, it gives CASSEEGTYGYTF. This chain connects TRBV6-1 to TRBJ1-2; D is possibly TRBD1 (5 bases). Looked up from germline, CDR1 is MNHNS and CDR2 is SASEGT. CDR3 length: 13 residues. V was cut by 1 base and J by 8 bases, with 11 bases left in between.